Listed below are T cell receptor beta chains from one sample, sequenced in a study of early T cells in non-severe SARS-CoV-2 infection. MiXCR was run by TCRdb on the 5' RACE reads, yielding one entry per CDR3 protein. The sample has 30,000 to 45,000 distinct CDR3 sequences; roughly 5.4% are singletons. The specimen was whole blood. These receptors were collected from an adult who was a healthcare worker with PCR-confirmed SARS-CoV-2 infection or an uninfected control (not recorded which). Both conserved end residues are part of each CDR3. D genes are given only for firm matches. Some rows mark clone size as missing; the rest say once, few, many or name a class of expanded clone.

TRBJ2-7 | NA | TRBV6-6 | many | CASSYSETVTYEQYF | TGTGCCAGCAGTTACTCCGAGACGGTAACCTACGAGCAGTACTTC
TRBJ1-3 | NA | TRBV21-1 | few | CASSKVQGAGNTIYF | TGTGCCAGCAGCAAAGTTCAGGGAGCTGGAAACACCATATATTTT
TRBJ2-1 | TRBD1 | TRBV11-2 | NA | CASSLGTGRDEQFF | TGTGCCAGCAGCTTAGGGACAGGGCGGGATGAGCAGTTCTTC
TRBJ2-3 | NA | TRBV12-3/TRBV12-4 | few | CASRQTGTSTDTQYF | TGTGCCAGCAGGCAGACAGGCACTAGCACAGATACGCAGTATTTT
TRBJ2-6 | NA | TRBV24-1 | few | CATQGTGANVLTF | TGTGCCACCCAGGGTACCGGGGCCAACGTCCTGACTTTC
TRBJ1-3 | NA | TRBV12-3/TRBV12-4 | many | CASSFPGTGNTIYF | TGTGCCAGCAGTTTTCCAGGGACTGGAAACACCATATATTTT
TRBJ2-7 | TRBD2 | TRBV7-8 | few | CASSHPLAGLYEQYF | TGTGCCAGCAGCCATCCACTAGCGGGCCTCTACGAGCAGTACTTC
TRBJ2-7 | NA | TRBV3-1 | few | CASSRGAELYEQYF | TGTGCCAGCAGCCGTGGCGCGGAATTATACGAGCAGTACTTC
TRBJ1-5 | NA | TRBV7-8 | many | CASSLDRDQPQHF | TGTGCCAGCAGCTTAGACAGGGATCAGCCCCAGCATTTT
TRBJ2-7 | NA | TRBV19 | many | CASSMRQQSHEQYF | TGTGCCAGTAGTATGAGACAGCAATCACACGAGCAGTACTTC
TRBJ2-2 | TRBD1 | TRBV6-6 | NA | CASSRDRDTGELFF | TGTGCCAGCAGTCGGGACAGGGACACCGGGGAGCTGTTTTTT
TRBJ2-5 | NA | TRBV20-1 | many | CSARRQGGGTQYF | TGCAGTGCTAGAAGACAGGGAGGAGGGACCCAGTACTTC
TRBJ2-1 | TRBD2 | TRBV2 | many | CASSDPTSEGYNEQFF | TGTGCCAGCAGTGATCCGACTAGCGAGGGATACAATGAGCAGTTCTTC
TRBJ2-5 | NA | TRBV7-9 | many | CASSFSGQETQYF | TGTGCCAGCAGCTTTTCGGGGCAAGAGACCCAGTACTTC
TRBJ1-1 | NA | TRBV12-3/TRBV12-4 | NA | CASSLVSGTTEAFF | TGTGCCAGCAGTTTAGTCTCAGGGACCACTGAAGCTTTCTTT
TRBJ1-5 | TRBD1 | TRBV4-2 | many | CASSQGTGGPKAQHF | TGTGCCAGCAGCCAAGGTACAGGGGGTCCCAAGGCCCAGCATTTT
TRBJ2-1 | TRBD2 | TRBV6-1 | many | CASSRRLAAYSYNEQFF | TGTGCCAGCAGTCGACGACTAGCAGCTTACTCCTACAATGAGCAGTTCTTC
TRBJ2-5 | TRBD2 | TRBV15 | many | CATSRGGRALGEETQYF | TGTGCCACCAGCAGAGGCGGGAGGGCCCTCGGGGAAGAGACCCAGTACTTC
TRBJ2-7 | NA | TRBV7-9 | few | CASSSGLSDYEQYF | TGTGCCAGCAGTTCGGGACTTTCAGACTACGAGCAGTACTTC
TRBJ2-1 | NA | TRBV20-1 | many | CSARDSGGPGNEQFF | TGCAGTGCTAGAGATTCCGGCGGGCCGGGGAATGAGCAGTTCTTC
TRBJ2-3 | TRBD2 | TRBV10-3 | few | CAISAQRGGTDTQYF | TGTGCCATCAGTGCTCAGCGGGGGGGCACAGATACGCAGTATTTT
TRBJ2-3 | NA | TRBV5-4 | many | CASSSGGADTQYF | TGTGCCAGCAGCTCAGGCGGGGCAGATACGCAGTATTTT
TRBJ2-1 | NA | TRBV7-2 | many | CASSLFLQPANEQFF | TGTGCCAGCAGCTTATTTCTCCAACCGGCCAATGAGCAGTTCTTC
TRBJ2-1 | TRBD2 | TRBV13 | many | CASSLELAGGNEQFF | TGTGCCAGCAGCTTAGAACTAGCGGGGGGGAATGAGCAGTTCTTC
TRBJ2-2 | NA | TRBV4-2 | NA | CASSQDSAGELFF | TGTGCCAGCAGCCAAGATAGTGCCGGGGAGCTGTTTTTT
TRBJ1-5 | NA | TRBV18 | many | CASSPAGSQPQHF | TGTGCCAGCTCACCTGCAGGGTCTCAGCCCCAGCATTTT
TRBJ2-3 | TRBD1 | TRBV7-8 | many | CASSRQGHTQYF | TGTGCCAGCAGCCGACAGGGCCATACGCAGTATTTT
TRBJ2-5 | TRBD2 | TRBV18 | many | CASSPLAGVEETQYF | TGTGCCAGCTCTCCCCTAGCGGGAGTGGAAGAGACCCAGTACTTC
TRBJ2-2 | NA | TRBV6-5 | many | CASARGANTGELFF | TGTGCCAGCGCTAGGGGGGCGAACACCGGGGAGCTGTTTTTT
TRBJ1-1 | NA | TRBV6-4 | many | CASSGQASGNTEAFF | TGTGCCAGCAGTGGACAGGCCTCCGGGAACACTGAAGCTTTCTTT
TRBJ1-2 | NA | TRBV5-1 | many | CASSTQGNYGYTF | TGCGCCAGCAGCACCCAGGGAAACTATGGCTACACCTTC
TRBJ2-1 | NA | TRBV12-3/TRBV12-4 | many | CASNSPSEQFF | TGTGCCAGCAACTCTCCCAGCGAGCAGTTCTTC
TRBJ2-1 | TRBD2 | TRBV20-1 | few | CSARASGRVYNEQFF | TGCAGTGCTAGAGCTAGCGGGAGGGTCTACAATGAGCAGTTCTTC
TRBJ2-5 | TRBD1 | TRBV9 | NA | CASSATGGAETQYF | TGTGCCAGCAGCGCAACAGGGGGCGCAGAGACCCAGTACTTC
TRBJ2-6 | NA | TRBV11-2 | many | CASSISDLSGANVLTF | TGTGCCAGCAGCATTTCAGATCTCTCTGGGGCCAACGTCCTGACTTTC
TRBJ1-2 | TRBD1 | TRBV6-1 | many | CASRIGQEYGYTF | TGTGCCAGCAGAATAGGACAGGAGTATGGCTACACCTTC
TRBJ2-7 | NA | TRBV28 | many | CASSSGRSPFEQYF | TGTGCCAGCAGCTCGGGCAGGTCGCCCTTCGAGCAGTACTTC
TRBJ2-3 | TRBD2 | TRBV3-1 | NA | CASRRGGADTQYF | TGTGCCAGCAGGCGGGGGGGCGCAGATACGCAGTATTTT
TRBJ1-3 | NA | TRBV11-2 | many | CASSPGGPGNTIYF | TGTGCCAGCAGCCCGGGGGGGCCTGGAAACACCATATATTTT
TRBJ1-1 | NA | TRBV7-9 | few | CASSLQRTEAFF | TGTGCCAGCAGCTTACAGAGGACTGAAGCTTTCTTT
TRBJ1-1 | TRBD1 | TRBV3-1 | many | CASSQRNRGPSTEAFF | TGTGCCAGCAGCCAACGCAACAGGGGGCCAAGCACTGAAGCTTTCTTT
TRBJ1-1 | NA | TRBV25-1 | many | CASSVGGRTEAFF | TGTGCCAGCAGTGTAGGGGGGAGGACTGAAGCTTTCTTT
TRBJ2-7 | TRBD1 | TRBV10-2 | many | CASSHYGTGTSYEQYF | TGCGCCAGCAGTCACTACGGGACAGGGACGTCCTACGAGCAGTACTTC
TRBJ2-7 | TRBD1 | TRBV10-3 | many | CAISDFPGGEQYF | TGTGCCATCAGTGATTTTCCAGGGGGCGAGCAGTACTTC
TRBJ1-2 | NA | TRBV4-3 | many | CASSQEYRTLPTGRGYTF | TGCGCCAGCAGCCAAGAGTATAGAACACTCCCCACTGGCAGGGGCTACACCTTC
TRBJ1-6 | NA | TRBV6-5 | many | CASSYLDRNSPLHF | TGTGCCAGCAGTTACCTCGACAGAAATTCACCCCTCCACTTT
TRBJ2-7 | NA | TRBV6-5 | many | CASSLWEKPHEQYF | TGTGCCAGCAGCCTCTGGGAGAAGCCCCACGAGCAGTACTTC
TRBJ2-7 | TRBD2 | TRBV6-1 | NA | CASSGTSGSRYEQYF | TGTGCCAGCAGCGGGACTAGCGGGAGTCGGTACGAGCAGTACTTC
TRBJ2-1 | TRBD1 | TRBV6-6 | many | CASSYLGQGKGQFF | TGTGCCAGCAGTTACTTGGGACAGGGGAAGGGGCAGTTCTTC
TRBJ2-1 | NA | TRBV24-1 | many | CATSDLLGPLQFF | TGTGCCACCAGTGATTTGTTGGGGCCCCTGCAGTTCTTC
TRBJ2-7 | NA | TRBV11-2 | many | CASSSTPSSYEQYF | TGTGCCAGCAGCTCTACACCGAGCTCCTACGAGCAGTACTTC
TRBJ2-1 | TRBD1 | TRBV28 | many | CASRGTGVLHEQFF | TGTGCCAGCCGGGGGACAGGGGTATTGCATGAGCAGTTCTTC
TRBJ2-3 | NA | TRBV18 | NA | CASSRSGRSTDTQYF | TGTGCCAGCTCACGTAGCGGTAGAAGCACAGATACGCAGTATTTT
TRBJ1-5 | NA | TRBV20-1 | NA | CSAIGKGGRNQPQHF | TGCAGTGCTATAGGGAAAGGGGGACGCAATCAGCCCCAGCATTTT
TRBJ2-7 | TRBD1 | TRBV5-1 | many | CASSAGQGYEQYF | TGCGCCAGCAGCGCCGGACAGGGATACGAGCAGTACTTC
TRBJ2-5 | TRBD1 | TRBV10-3 | many | CAISPTTGEETQYF | TGTGCCATCAGCCCTACGACAGGGGAAGAGACCCAGTACTTC